The clone carrying this T cell receptor delta chain was detected only a few times. Its antigen is as yet unknown. A read error is the likely source, as a far larger clone sits one nucleotide away. Other DNA sequences within the sample encode an identical CDR3. Vgamma9/Vdelta2+ and Vdelta2-negative gammadelta T cells were flow-sorted from PBMC for bulk sequencing. These data originate in a study of γδ T cells in repeated Plasmodium falciparum infection. Turning to the study itself: Samples were taken at baseline, before some infections, and 21 days after each. Broader study findings: In Vdelta2-negative, largely Vdelta1+, gammadelta repertoires, repeated controlled infections appeared to drive clonal selection waves. Vgamma9/Vdelta2+ repertoires stayed stably polyclonal over time and infection.

V was cut by 2 bases and J by 2 bases, with 18 bases left in between. Germline lookup yields CDR1 TVYSNPD and CDR2 GDNSRS (reference sequence). The CDR3 consists of 15 residues. Each sorted gammadelta sample had TRG and TRD chains sequenced. TCRdb redid clone calling on the multiplex PCR reads using CATT. The top ten clones hold roughly a quarter of a sample with around 50,000 delta-chain clones, about 2% of them seen once. The rearrangement joins TRDV3 to TRDJ1; D gene ambiguous. The J gene was not available in TCRdb and was assigned here by matching the DNA to germline segments. Sequenced: gamma-delta T cells from blood. This clonotype was obtained from a pool of human donors (malaria-infected and uninfected, not separated). Here the CDR3 reads CAFDPPLLYTDKLIF. The CDR3 bases are TGTGCCTTTGACCCACCCTTACTATATACCGATAAACTCATCTTT.